The 2 T cell receptor beta chains below come from one sample, sequenced in a study of cytomegalovirus exposure and HLA in healthy donors. Amplification used 60 Vbeta primers and 13 Jbeta primers. Sequenced by immunoSEQ multiplex PCR; TCRdb stores in-frame clones only, minus some. The repertoire holds roughly 250,000 clones, with around 65% as singletons. The sample taken for sequencing was PBMCs. The receptors here all came from a female donor in good health and CMV-seronegative.

This clone came up a few times. The chain couples TRBV5-6 to TRBJ2-7; D might be TRBD1 (6 bases). The V end was cut by 5 bases, the J end by 3 bases, with 12 bases between. The CDR3 sequence is 13 residues long. Germline lookup yields CDR1 SGHDT and CDR2 YYEEEE. DNA of the CDR3: TGTGCCAGCAGGGGAAGGACAGACTACGAGCAGTACTTC. It is translated as CASRGRTDYEQYF.

The V gene is TRBV6-4, the J gene TRBJ1-1; D is possibly TRBD1 (6 bases). V lost 6 bases and J lost 3, with 11 bases in between. The CDR3 totals 13 residues. CDR1 and CDR2 (germline): MRHNA, SNTAGT. This chain's CDR3 is CASSRGGYTEAFF. In DNA form, the CDR3 reads TGTGCCAGCAGCCGGGGGGGCTACACTGAAGCTTTCTTT.